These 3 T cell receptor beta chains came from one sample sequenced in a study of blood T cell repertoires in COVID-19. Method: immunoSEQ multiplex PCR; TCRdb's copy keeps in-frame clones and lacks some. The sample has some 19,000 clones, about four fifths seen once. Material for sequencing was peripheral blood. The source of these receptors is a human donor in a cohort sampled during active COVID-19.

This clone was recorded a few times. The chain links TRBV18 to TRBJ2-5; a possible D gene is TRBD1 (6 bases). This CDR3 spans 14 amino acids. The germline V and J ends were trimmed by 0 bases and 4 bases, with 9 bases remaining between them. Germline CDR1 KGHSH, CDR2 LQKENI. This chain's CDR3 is CASSPPTGRETQYF. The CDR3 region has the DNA TGTGCCAGCTCACCACCGACAGGACGAGAGACCCAGTACTTC.

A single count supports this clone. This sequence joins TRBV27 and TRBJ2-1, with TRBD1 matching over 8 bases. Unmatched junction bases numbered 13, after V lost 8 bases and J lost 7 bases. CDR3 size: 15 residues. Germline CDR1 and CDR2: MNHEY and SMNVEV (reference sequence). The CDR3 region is CASCAQGARYNEQFF. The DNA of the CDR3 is TGTGCCAGCTGCGCGCAGGGGGCGCGTTATAATGAGCAGTTCTTC.

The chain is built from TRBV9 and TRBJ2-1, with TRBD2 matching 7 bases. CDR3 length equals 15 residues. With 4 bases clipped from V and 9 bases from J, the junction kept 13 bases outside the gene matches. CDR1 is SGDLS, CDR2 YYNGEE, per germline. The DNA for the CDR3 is TGTGCCAGCAGCCCAAGCGGGAATGCGGGCAGTGAGCAGTTCTTC. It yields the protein CASSPSGNAGSEQFF.